The 10 T cell receptor beta chains below come from one sample, sequenced in a study of tumor and adjacent non-tumor tissue in lung cancer. RNA was extracted from bulk tissue without any cell sorting. The normal lung tissue was taken more than 3 cm from the tumor edge. The library came from three nested PCR rounds adapted from ARM-PCR protocols. TCRdb reprocessed the multiplex PCR reads with MiXCR, giving one entry per CDR3 protein. Among roughly 43,000 distinct CDR3 sequences listed, 60% were seen once. The source material was distant non-tumor lung tissue. The receptor source for this set is a man in his fifties or sixties with non-small cell lung cancer.

V and J are TRBV7-8 and TRBJ2-1; D is unclear. The CDR3 has 15 residues. V was clipped by 5 bases and J by 3 bases, with 14 bases between them. Looked up from germline, CDR1 is SGHVS and CDR2 is FQNEAQ. CDR3 residues: CASSPVRSVYNEQFF. CDR3 DNA sequence: TGTGCCAGCAGCCCTGTACGTTCTGTCTACAATGAGCAGTTCTTC. Full variable domain (rest looked up from reference TRBV7-8 and TRBJ2-1): GAGVSQSPRYKVAKRGQDVALRCDPISGHVSLFWYQQALGQGPEFLTYFQNEAQLDKSGLPSDRFFAERPEGSVSTLKIQRTQQEDSAVYLCASSPVRSVYNEQFFGPGTRLTVL.

Relative to its sample, this clonotype is medium-sized. The chain has TRBV6-1 and TRBJ2-3; 11 positions agree with TRBD2. The CDR3 covers 16 residues. Germline loops: CDR1 MNHNS, CDR2 SASEGT. After removal of 0 bases from V and 2 bases from J, the junction contained 1 base not matched to a gene. The CDR3 loop reads CASSEASGGATDTQYF. The CDR3 DNA sequence: TGTGCCAGCAGTGAAGCTAGCGGGGGGGCCACAGATACGCAGTATTTT.

The chain joins TRBV7-9 to TRBJ2-1; 9 positions match TRBD2. J lost 12 bases, V lost 6 bases, and 12 bases had no gene match. This CDR3 contains 14 residues. Germline V gives CDR1 SEHNR, CDR2 FQNEAQ (reference sequence). CDR3 sequence reads: CASSLPGLAYVQFF. The CDR3 coding sequence is TGTGCCAGCAGTTTACCGGGACTAGCATATGTGCAGTTCTTC.

Worth noting for this clonotype: A much larger clonotype is one base distant, so this may be a read error. V and J are TRBV29-1 and TRBJ2-7, with 7 bases lining up with TRBD1. Per the germline V gene, CDR1 is SQVTM and CDR2 is ANQGSEA. This CDR3 has 14 residues. Here the CDR3 reads CGARGGESAYEQYF. The CDR3 bases are TGCGGCGCTCGAGGGGGCGAATCCGCCTACGAGCAGTACTTC.

A word on this clonotype: Just one base apart from a much larger clone, this may be a read error. This chain connects TRBV28 to TRBJ2-5, with 9 positions matching TRBD2. CDR1 is MDHEN and CDR2 is SYDVKM in the germline V gene. The CDR3 has 15 amino acids. DNA of the CDR3: TGTGCCAGCAGCCAGCTAGCGGGATGGGGGGAGACCCGGTACTTC. Translated, it gives CASSQLAGWGETRYF. Full variable domain (outside the CDR3, taken from reference TRBV28 and TRBJ2-5): DVKVTQSSRYLVKRTGEKVFLECVQDMDHENMFWYRQDPGLGLRLIYFSYDVKMKEKGDIPEGYSVSREKKERFSLILESASTNQTSMYLCASSQLAGWGETRYFGPGTRLLVL.

This clonotype was detected many times. The chain links TRBV12-3 or TRBV12-4 to TRBJ1-1; TRBD1 might be the D (6 bases). The V end lost 4 bases, the J end lost 0 bases, and 12 bases lay between the germline ends. The CDR3 length is 15 residues. For the CDR3, the DNA is TGTGCCAGCAGTTCAAGGGACAAAGTGAACACTGAAGCTTTCTTT. It is translated as CASSSRDKVNTEAFF.

Comment on this clonotype: The junction shows a germline mismatch at one end, possibly a read error. The chain combines TRBV7-8 with TRBJ2-1; 12 bases fit TRBD2. CDR3 size: 13 residues. CDR1 is SGHVS and CDR2 is FQNEAQ in the germline V gene. CDR3 DNA sequence: TGTGCCAGAAGCTATCTAGCGGGAGGGGGTCAGTTCTTC. It specifies CARSYLAGGGQFF.

This clonotype is labeled as medium-sized. The chain recombines TRBV6-1 with TRBJ1-4, with TRBD1 as a possible D gene (5 bases). This CDR3 is 15 amino acids long. The germline V and J ends were trimmed by 7 bases and 0 bases, with 12 bases remaining between them. CDR1 and CDR2 (germline): MNHNS, SASEGT. The CDR3 nucleotides are TGTGCCAGCACCAGCGGGGCCACAACTAATGAAAAACTGTTTTTT. This gives the protein CASTSGATTNEKLFF.

A remark on this clonotype: The junction differs from germline at one of its ends, possibly a read error. J is TRBJ1-1 and V is TRBV11-2, with D unclear. The CDR3 is made up of 12 amino acids. The germline V gene has CDR1 SGHAT and CDR2 FQNNGV. The CDR3 region is CANSLERNLAFF. The CDR3 bases are TGTGCCAACAGCTTAGAGCGGAACTTAGCTTTCTTT.

This clonotype is labeled medium-sized. This rearrangement joins TRBV11-2 to TRBJ2-3; 13 bases are shared with TRBD2. The CDR3 has 18 residues. V was clipped by 1 base and J by 2 bases; unmatched bases: 6. In germline, CDR1 is SGHAT, CDR2 FQNNGV. In nucleotides, the CDR3 is TGTGCCAGCAGCTTAGTCCTCGGACTAGCGGGGGTCACAGATACGCAGTATTTT. It encodes CASSLVLGLAGVTDTQYF.